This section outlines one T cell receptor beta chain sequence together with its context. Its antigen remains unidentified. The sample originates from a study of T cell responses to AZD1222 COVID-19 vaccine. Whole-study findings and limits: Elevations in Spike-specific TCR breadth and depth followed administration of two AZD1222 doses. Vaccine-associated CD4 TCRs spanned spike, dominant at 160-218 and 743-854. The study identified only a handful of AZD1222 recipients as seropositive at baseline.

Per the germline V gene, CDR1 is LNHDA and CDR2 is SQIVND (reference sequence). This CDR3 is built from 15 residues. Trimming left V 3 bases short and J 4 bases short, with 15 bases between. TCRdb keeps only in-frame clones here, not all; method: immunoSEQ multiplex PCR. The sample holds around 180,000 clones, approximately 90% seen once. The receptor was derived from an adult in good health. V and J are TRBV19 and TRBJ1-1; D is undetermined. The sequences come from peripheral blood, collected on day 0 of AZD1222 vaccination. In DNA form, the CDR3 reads TGTGCCAGTAGTATTCTATGGACGGTGACCACTGAAGCTTTCTTT. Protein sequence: CASSILWTVTTEAFF.